The 15 T cell receptor beta chains below come from one sample, sequenced in a study of shared clonotypes between healthy human individuals. Assay: immunoSEQ multiplex PCR; the TCRdb copy retains only in-frame clones and omits some. Among 2 million to 2.5 million clones listed, approximately 95% were seen once. The material sequenced was naive CD4+ T cells from PBMCs. Specified subset: CD45RA+ positively selected. Receptors originate from a man aged 18 to 29 in good health. Some clones in this sample may be carry-over from other donors' samples.

A single count supports this clone. This chain connects TRBV2 to TRBJ1-5, with 9 bases lining up with TRBD1. Germline CDR1 is SNHLY and CDR2 is FYNNEI. This CDR3 is 14 amino acids long. Germline trimming cut 4 bases from V and 5 bases from J; bases unmatched to any gene: 3. The CDR3 nucleotides are TGTGCCAGCAGTGGGACAGGGGCCCATCAGCCCCAGCATTTT. Amino acid sequence: CASSGTGAHQPQHF. Full variable domain (missing parts from reference TRBV2 and TRBJ1-5): EPEVTQTPSHQVTQMGQEVILRCVPISNHLYFYWYRQILGQKVEFLVSFYNNEISEKSEIFDDQFSVERPDGSNFTLKIRSTKLEDSAMYFCASSGTGAHQPQHFGDGTRLSIL.

This chain uses TRBV29-1 with TRBJ2-3; a weak D match, TRBD2 (5 bases). The ends were cut back, 8 bases at V and 0 bases at J, with 18 bases in the middle. CDR3 length: 15 amino acids. Germline lookup yields CDR1 SQVTM and CDR2 ANQGSEA. CDR3 in DNA: TGCAGCATGGCGGGCGGCCCTAGAAGCACAGATACGCAGTATTTT. This codes for CSMAGGPRSTDTQYF.

The chain carries TRBV6-5 and TRBJ1-2; 7 positions agree with TRBD1. The V gene end was trimmed by 0 bases and the J gene end by 0 bases; junction bases not matched to a gene: 4. The CDR3 length is 16 residues. The germline V gene encodes CDR1 MNHEY and CDR2 SVGAGI. As DNA, the CDR3 is TGTGCCAGCAGTTACTCGAGGGGGACAGCTAACTATGGCTACACCTTC. Encoded protein: CASSYSRGTANYGYTF.

The chain recombines TRBV7-8 with TRBJ2-7, with TRBD2 matching over 11 bases. CDR1 SGHVS and CDR2 FQNEAQ come from the germline V gene. CDR3 length: 17 residues. Trimming removed 1 base from V and 1 base from J; junction bases left unmatched: 6. In DNA form, the CDR3 reads TGTGCCAGCAGCTTAGAAATAGCGGGAGGGAGGTCCTACGAGCAGTACTTC. It specifies CASSLEIAGGRSYEQYF. The full variable domain, rest sourced from reference TRBV7-8 and TRBJ2-7, is GAGVSQSPRYKVAKRGQDVALRCDPISGHVSLFWYQQALGQGPEFLTYFQNEAQLDKSGLPSDRFFAERPEGSVSTLKIQRTQQEDSAVYLCASSLEIAGGRSYEQYFGPGTRLTVT.

The rearrangement uses TRBV4-1 and TRBJ2-7, with D perhaps TRBD1 (5 bases). There are 15 residues in the CDR3. V was shortened by 3 bases and J by 2 bases, with 14 bases between the two germline ends. CDR1 and CDR2 (germline): MGHRA, YSYEKL. The CDR3 DNA reads TGCGCCAGCAGCCACACACCGGACATCACCTACGAGCAGTACTTC. Protein sequence: CASSHTPDITYEQYF.

The gene calls are TRBV28 and TRBJ2-2; 7 bases agree with TRBD1. Germline lookup yields CDR1 MDHEN and CDR2 SYDVKM. This CDR3 is 14 amino acids long. Trimming removed 5 bases from V and 6 bases from J; junction bases left unmatched: 6. For the CDR3, the DNA is TGTGCCAGCAGTCTGATACAGGGGTCCGGGGAGCTGTTTTTT. As protein: CASSLIQGSGELFF. The variable domain in full, with the rest retrieved from reference TRBV28 and TRBJ2-2, is DVKVTQSSRYLVKRTGEKVFLECVQDMDHENMFWYRQDPGLGLRLIYFSYDVKMKEKGDIPEGYSVSREKKERFSLILESASTNQTSMYLCASSLIQGSGELFFGEGSRLTVL.

The V gene is TRBV13, the J gene TRBJ2-7, with 12 bases matching TRBD1. The CDR3 consists of 15 residues. Trimming removed 5 bases from V and 7 bases from J; junction bases left unmatched: 9. CDR1 is PRHDT, CDR2 FYEKMQ, per germline (reference sequence). Here the CDR3 DNA reads TGTGCCAGCAGCCCCCGCGGGACAGGGGGCTGGGAGCAGTACTTC. It translates to CASSPRGTGGWEQYF.

The chain combines TRBV7-9 with TRBJ2-7; the match to TRBD2 covers 14 bases. The germline CDR1 and CDR2 sequences are SEHNR and FQNEAQ (reference sequence). The CDR3 covers 17 residues. The V and J ends lost 5 bases and 0 bases, in that order; junction bases with no gene match: 6. The CDR3: CASSGGGTSGSSYEQYF. The CDR3 nucleotides are TGTGCCAGCAGCGGCGGGGGGACTAGCGGGAGCTCCTACGAGCAGTACTTC.

This clone was counted between two and nine times. This same CDR3 is encoded by further DNA sequences in the sample. The CDR3 nucleotides read TGTGCCAGCTCACCCACTACTAACACTGAAGCTTTCTTT. The encoded protein is CASSPTTNTEAFF. The rearrangement links TRBV18 to TRBJ1-1, with unresolved D. V lost 3 bases and J 2 bases, leaving 7 bases between the germline ends. Per germline, CDR1 KGHSH and CDR2 LQKENI. The CDR3 loop spans 13 amino acids.

The chain couples TRBV7-9 to TRBJ2-2, with D perhaps assigned TRBD1 or TRBD2 (5 bases each). Per germline, CDR1 SEHNR and CDR2 FQNEAQ (reference sequence). This CDR3 has 15 amino acids. V lost 5 bases and J lost 7, with 17 bases in between. CDR3 DNA sequence: TGTGCCAGCAGCCTTACGGGACCGCGCGGCGGGGAGCTGTTTTTT. Its protein is CASSLTGPRGGELFF.

In its sample, this clone was seen once. The rearrangement links TRBV5-6 to TRBJ2-2, with 7 bases matching TRBD1. CDR3 length equals 17 residues. From germline, CDR1 is SGHDT and CDR2 YYEEEE. J was trimmed by 1 base and V by 0 bases; bases with no gene match: 6. The chain's CDR3 is CASSLGLGGQNTGELFF. CDR3 DNA sequence: TGTGCCAGCAGCTTGGGGTTAGGGGGCCAGAACACCGGGGAGCTGTTTTTT. The full variable domain, with the rest looked up from reference TRBV5-6 and TRBJ2-2, is DAGVTQSPTHLIKTRGQQVTLRCSPKSGHDTVSWYQQALGQGPQFIFQYYEEEERQRGNFPDRFSGHQFPNYSSELNVNALLLGDSALYLCASSLGLGGQNTGELFFGEGSRLTVL.

This sequence joins TRBV5-1 and TRBJ2-1; 13 nucleotides match TRBD2. This CDR3 contains 15 residues. The germline gives CDR1 SGHRS, CDR2 YFSETQ. After removal of 2 bases from V and 9 bases from J, the junction contained 5 bases not matched to a gene. The DNA of the CDR3 is TGCGCCAGCAGCTTCGGACTAGCGGGAGCTAGTGAGCAGTTCTTC. Amino acid sequence: CASSFGLAGASEQFF.

The chain recombines TRBV5-1 with TRBJ1-2, with 9 bases lining up with TRBD1. V shed 3 bases and J 4 bases; nucleotides not matched to a gene: 4. CDR1 and CDR2 (germline): SGHRS, YFSETQ. This CDR3 comprises 14 residues. The DNA for the CDR3 is TGCGCCAGCAGCTGGGAGGGACAGGGCTATGGCTACACCTTC. Amino acids: CASSWEGQGYGYTF.

The rearrangement links TRBV7-3 to TRBJ2-4, with TRBD2 as a possible D gene (7 bases). The CDR3 length is 13 residues. The germline CDR1 and CDR2 sequences are SGHTA and FQGTGA. The V gene lost 2 bases and the J gene lost 8 bases, with 10 bases spanning the gap. The CDR3 protein is CASSLRGGYIQYF. The CDR3 DNA reads as TGTGCCAGCAGCTTACGCGGGGGCTACATTCAGTACTTC.

This chain links TRBV30 with TRBJ2-2, with TRBD1 matching over 10 bases. CDR1 and CDR2 from the germline V gene are GTSNPN and SVGIG (reference sequence). This CDR3 region has 16 residues. The trim removed 4 bases at V and 0 bases at J, leaving 5 bases unmatched. The CDR3 nucleotides read TGTGCCTGGACAAGGACAGGGGGTGCGAACACCGGGGAGCTGTTTTTT. Encoded protein: CAWTRTGGANTGELFF.